This T cell receptor beta chain was retrieved from a study of identical twins. This clonotype was recorded a few times. Antigen unknown. CDR1 is DFQATT and CDR2 is SNEGSKA in the germline V gene (reference sequence). With 2 bases removed from V and 4 bases from J, the gap between germline ends came to 4 bases. This CDR3 has 11 residues. cDNA molecules carried unique molecular identifiers, and template switching added a universal primer site. TCRdb passed the 5' RACE reads through MiXCR, listing each CDR3 protein once. The data contain 1.5 million to 2 million distinct CDR3 sequences, under 35% of them singletons. Study conclusions and caveats: Zero-insertion analyses were open to partial confounding by invariant MAIT and iNKT cells. The analysis was cross-sectional rather than longitudinal within donors.

The source is a newborn girl in good health. The V and J genes are TRBV20-1 and TRBJ2-3; D not certain. Sequencing was performed on cord blood. The CDR3 sequence: CSARIADTQYF. CDR3 bases: TGCAGTGCTAGAATAGCAGATACGCAGTATTTT.